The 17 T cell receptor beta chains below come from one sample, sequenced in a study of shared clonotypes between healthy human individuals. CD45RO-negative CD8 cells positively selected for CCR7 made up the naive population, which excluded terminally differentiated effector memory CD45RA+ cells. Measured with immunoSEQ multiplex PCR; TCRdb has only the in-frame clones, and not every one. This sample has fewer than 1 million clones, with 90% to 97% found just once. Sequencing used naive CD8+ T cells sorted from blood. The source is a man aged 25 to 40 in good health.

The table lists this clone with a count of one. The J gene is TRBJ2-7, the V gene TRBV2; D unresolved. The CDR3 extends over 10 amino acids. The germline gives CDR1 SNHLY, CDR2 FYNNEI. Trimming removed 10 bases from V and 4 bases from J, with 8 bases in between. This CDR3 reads CATDSYEQYF. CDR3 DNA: TGTGCCACCGATTCATACGAGCAGTACTTC. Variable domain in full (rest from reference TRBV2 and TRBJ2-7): EPEVTQTPSHQVTQMGQEVILRCVPISNHLYFYWYRQILGQKVEFLVSFYNNEISEKSEIFDDQFSVERPDGSNFTLKIRSTKLEDSAMYFCATDSYEQYFGPGTRLTVT.

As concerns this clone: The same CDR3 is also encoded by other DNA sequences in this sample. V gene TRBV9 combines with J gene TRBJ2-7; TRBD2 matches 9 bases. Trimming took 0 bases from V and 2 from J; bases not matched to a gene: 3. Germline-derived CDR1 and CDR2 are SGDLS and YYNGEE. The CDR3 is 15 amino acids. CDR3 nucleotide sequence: TGTGCCAGCAGCGTAGGAGCGGGAGGTCCCTACGAGCAGTACTTC. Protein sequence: CASSVGAGGPYEQYF. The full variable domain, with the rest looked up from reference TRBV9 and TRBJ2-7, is DSGVTQTPKHLITATGQRVTLRCSPRSGDLSVYWYQQSLDQGLQFLIQYYNGEERAKGNILERFSAQQFPDLHSELNLSSLELGDSALYFCASSVGAGGPYEQYFGPGTRLTVT.

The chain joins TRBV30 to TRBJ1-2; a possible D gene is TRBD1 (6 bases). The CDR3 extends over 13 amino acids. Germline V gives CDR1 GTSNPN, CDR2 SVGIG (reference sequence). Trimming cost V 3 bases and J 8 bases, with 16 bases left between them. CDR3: CAWRSRKDSGYTF. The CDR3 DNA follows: TGTGCCTGGAGATCCAGGAAGGACAGCGGCTACACCTTC. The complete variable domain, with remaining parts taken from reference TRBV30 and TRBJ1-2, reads SQTIHQWPATLVQPVGSPLSLECTVEGTSNPNLYWYRQAAGRGLQLLFYSVGIGQISSEVPQNLSASRPQDRQFILSSKKLLLSDSGFYLCAWRSRKDSGYTFGSGTRLTVV.

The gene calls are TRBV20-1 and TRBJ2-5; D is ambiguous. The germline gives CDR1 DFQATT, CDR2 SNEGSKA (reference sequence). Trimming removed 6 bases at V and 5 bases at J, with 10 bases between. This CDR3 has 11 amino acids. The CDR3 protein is CSARYQETQYF. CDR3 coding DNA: TGCAGTGCCCGATATCAGGAGACCCAGTACTTC.

CDR3 nucleotides: TGTGCCAGCAGCAGTACCGGGACAGGAGTGGACGAGCAGTACTTC. Its translation: CASSSTGTGVDEQYF. The genes are TRBV5-4 and TRBJ2-7, with TRBD1 identical over 8 bases. Trimming removed 4 bases from V and 5 bases from J; junction bases left unmatched: 11. The germline CDR1 and CDR2 sequences are SGHNT and YYREEE (reference sequence). This CDR3 contains 15 residues.

Written as DNA, the CDR3 is TGTGCCAGCAGTGAAGACCCTAGCGACTACAATGAGCAGTTCTTC. Its translation: CASSEDPSDYNEQFF. This sequence joins TRBV2 and TRBJ2-1; a possible D gene is TRBD2 (6 bases). The CDR3 is 15 residues long. V lost 1 base to trimming and J lost 3 bases, with 10 bases between them. Germline values: CDR1 SNHLY, CDR2 FYNNEI.

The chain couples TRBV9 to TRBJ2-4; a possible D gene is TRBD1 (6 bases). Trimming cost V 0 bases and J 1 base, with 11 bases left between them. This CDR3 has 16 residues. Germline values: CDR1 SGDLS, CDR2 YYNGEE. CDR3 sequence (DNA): TGTGCCAGCAGCGTAGCCTCAGGGGAGGCCAAAAACATTCAGTACTTC. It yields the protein CASSVASGEAKNIQYF.

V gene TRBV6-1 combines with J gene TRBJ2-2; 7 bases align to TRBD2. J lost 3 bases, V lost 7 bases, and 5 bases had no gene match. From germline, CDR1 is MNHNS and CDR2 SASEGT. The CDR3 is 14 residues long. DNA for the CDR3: TGTGCCAGCAAGGCGGGAGCGTACACCGGGGAGCTGTTTTTT. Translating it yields CASKAGAYTGELFF.

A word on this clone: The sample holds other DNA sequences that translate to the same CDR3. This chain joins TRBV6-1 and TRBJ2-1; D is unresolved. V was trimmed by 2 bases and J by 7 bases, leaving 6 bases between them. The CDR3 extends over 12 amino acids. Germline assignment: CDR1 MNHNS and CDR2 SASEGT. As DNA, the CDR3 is TGTGCCAGCAGTGAACTGGGTAATGAGCAGTTCTTC. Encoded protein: CASSELGNEQFF.

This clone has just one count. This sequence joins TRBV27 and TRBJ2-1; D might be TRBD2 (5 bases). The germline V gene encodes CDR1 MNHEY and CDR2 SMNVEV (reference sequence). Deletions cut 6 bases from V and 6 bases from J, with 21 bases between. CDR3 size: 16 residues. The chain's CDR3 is CASSHIVGELLNEQFF. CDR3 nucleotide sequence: TGTGCCAGCAGCCATATCGTCGGGGAACTACTCAATGAGCAGTTCTTC.

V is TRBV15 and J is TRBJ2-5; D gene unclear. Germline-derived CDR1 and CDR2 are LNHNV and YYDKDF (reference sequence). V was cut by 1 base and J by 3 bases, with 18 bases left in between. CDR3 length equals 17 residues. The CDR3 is CATSRVETRLVEETQYF. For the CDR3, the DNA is TGTGCCACCAGCAGAGTCGAGACCCGCCTAGTCGAAGAGACCCAGTACTTC.

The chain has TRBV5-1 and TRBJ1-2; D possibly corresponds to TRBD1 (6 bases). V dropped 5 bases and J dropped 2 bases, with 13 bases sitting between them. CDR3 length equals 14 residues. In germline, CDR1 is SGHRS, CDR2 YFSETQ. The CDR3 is CASSSWDTNYGYTF. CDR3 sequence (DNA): TGCGCCAGCAGTTCGTGGGACACCAACTATGGCTACACCTTC.

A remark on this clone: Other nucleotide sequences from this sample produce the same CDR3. CDR3 DNA sequence: TGTGCCAGCAGTATCCGGGGGAGCTACGAGCAGTACTTC. Amino acids: CASSIRGSYEQYF. The chain joins TRBV27 to TRBJ2-7; a weak D match, TRBD2 (6 bases). The V gene lost 5 bases and the J gene lost 3 bases, with 11 bases spanning the gap. CDR1 is MNHEY and CDR2 is SMNVEV in the germline V gene (reference sequence). The CDR3 contains 13 residues.

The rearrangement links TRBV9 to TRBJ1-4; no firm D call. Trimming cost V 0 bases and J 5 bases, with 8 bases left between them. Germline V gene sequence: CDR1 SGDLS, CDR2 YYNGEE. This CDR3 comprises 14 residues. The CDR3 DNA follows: TGTGCCAGCAGCGTAGACCCTACAAATGAAAAACTGTTTTTT. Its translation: CASSVDPTNEKLFF.

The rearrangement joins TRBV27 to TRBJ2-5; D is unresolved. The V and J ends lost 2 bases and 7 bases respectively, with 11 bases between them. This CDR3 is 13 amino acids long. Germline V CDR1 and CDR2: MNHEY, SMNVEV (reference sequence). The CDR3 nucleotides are TGTGCCAGCAGTTTAGGAAGTTCCGCGACCCAGTACTTC. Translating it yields CASSLGSSATQYF.

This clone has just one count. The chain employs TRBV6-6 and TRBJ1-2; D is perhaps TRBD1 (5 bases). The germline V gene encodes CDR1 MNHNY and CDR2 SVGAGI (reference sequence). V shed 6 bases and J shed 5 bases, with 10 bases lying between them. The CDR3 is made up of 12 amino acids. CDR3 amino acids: CASRGVQYGYTF. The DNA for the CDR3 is TGTGCCAGCAGGGGGGTACAATATGGCTACACCTTC.

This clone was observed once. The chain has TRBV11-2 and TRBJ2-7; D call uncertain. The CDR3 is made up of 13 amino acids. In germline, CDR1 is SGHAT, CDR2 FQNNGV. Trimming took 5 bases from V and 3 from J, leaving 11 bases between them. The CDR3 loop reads CASSTRANYEQYF. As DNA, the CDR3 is TGTGCCAGCAGCACCCGGGCCAACTACGAGCAGTACTTC.